This passage covers 9 T cell receptor beta chains from one sample sequenced in a study of cytomegalovirus exposure and HLA in healthy donors. Profiling relied on immunoSEQ multiplex PCR, and the TCRdb table lists in-frame clones only, not all of them. The profile shows nearly 200,000 clones, 75% to 85% of them singletons. Specimen: PBMCs. The receptors come from a woman aged 30 to 39 in good health and CMV-seropositive.

The chain couples TRBV7-6 to TRBJ1-1; no reliable D call. V was pared by 1 base and J by 1 base, with 10 bases between. Germline V gene lookup returns CDR1 SGHVS and CDR2 FNYEAQ. CDR3 size: 15 residues. Here the CDR3 reads CASSLGRDWNTEAFF. CDR3 nucleotide sequence: TGTGCCAGCAGCTTAGGTCGGGATTGGAACACTGAAGCTTTCTTT.

CDR3 in amino acids: CASSLRYQGNEQYF. DNA of the CDR3: TGTGCCAGCAGCTTAAGATACCAGGGAAATGAGCAGTACTTC. This sequence joins TRBV13 and TRBJ2-7; maybe TRBD1 (5 bases). The CDR3 consists of 14 residues. Trimming left V 2 bases short and J 7 bases short, with 15 bases between. The V gene's germline CDR1 is PRHDT and CDR2 FYEKMQ (reference sequence).

The rearrangement uses TRBV5-1 and TRBJ1-5; TRBD1 matches at 8 bases. The trim removed 1 base at V and 7 bases at J, leaving 19 bases unmatched. This CDR3 is 19 amino acids long. Germline values: CDR1 SGHRS, CDR2 YFSETQ. The CDR3 DNA follows: TGCGCCAGCAGCTTGTTGCCCCGCTCTGGCCAGGGGGCAGGCCAGCCCCAGCATTTT. Its translation: CASSLLPRSGQGAGQPQHF.

This rearrangement joins TRBV19 to TRBJ2-1, with D possibly matching TRBD1 (5 bases). This CDR3 contains 16 residues. Germline-derived CDR1 and CDR2 are LNHDA and SQIVND (reference sequence). Trimming pared 6 bases from V and 6 bases from J, leaving 21 bases between. CDR3 region: CASSPERTTMSNEQFF. The CDR3 coding sequence is TGTGCCAGTAGCCCCGAACGGACAACCATGAGCAATGAGCAGTTCTTC.

V usage is TRBV7-9 and J usage is TRBJ2-7; unclear D gene. Trimming cost V 5 bases and J 0 bases, with 8 bases left between them. Per the germline V gene, CDR1 is SEHNR and CDR2 is FQNEAQ (reference sequence). CDR3 length: 13 amino acids. The CDR3: CASSAHSSYEQYF. DNA of the CDR3: TGTGCCAGCAGCGCCCATAGCTCCTACGAGCAGTACTTC.

The rearrangement links TRBV2 to TRBJ2-1; 8 bases line up with TRBD2. Germline-derived CDR1 and CDR2 are SNHLY and FYNNEI. This CDR3 region has 16 residues. The V segment lost 7 bases and the J segment 0 bases; nucleotides outside the gene matches: 8. The CDR3 DNA reads TGTGCCAGCATTAGCGGGACGGCCTACTCCTACAATGAGCAGTTCTTC. As protein: CASISGTAYSYNEQFF.

The chain has TRBV29-1 and TRBJ2-1, with D tentatively TRBD2 (5 bases). The CDR3 is 14 residues long. Germline CDR1 reads SQVTM; CDR2 reads ANQGSEA. V lost 7 bases and J lost 7, with 20 bases in between. As DNA, the CDR3 is TGCAGCGCCGAAAGTTACCCTGGGGAGAATGAGCAGTTCTTC. Its translation: CSAESYPGENEQFF.

V and J are TRBV9 and TRBJ1-1, with D possibly matching TRBD1 (5 bases). This CDR3 is built from 13 residues. Trimming removed 1 base at V and 8 bases at J, with 12 bases between. Germline CDR1 is SGDLS and CDR2 is YYNGEE. This CDR3 reads CASSVSIRTEAFF. In nucleotides, the CDR3 is TGTGCCAGCAGCGTATCTATAAGGACAGAAGCTTTCTTT.

This clone appeared a single time. V and J are TRBV19 and TRBJ2-7, with 10 nucleotides matching TRBD2. Germline CDR1 LNHDA, CDR2 SQIVND (reference sequence). This CDR3 has 15 amino acids. J lost 2 bases, V lost 9 bases, and 10 bases had no gene match. The CDR3 loop is CASEGPAGGAYEQYF. The CDR3 bases are TGTGCCAGCGAGGGGCCAGCGGGAGGGGCCTACGAGCAGTACTTC.